Sequencing of this T cell receptor (beta chain) was carried out in a study of a mutant IDH1 vaccine in newly diagnosed glioma. As for the study in general: Vaccine administration was initiated 4-6 weeks following radiotherapy alone, or with temozolomide cycles. Held at week 35, visit V12 was the safety follow-up, and visit V13 followed at week 47.

Indicated time point: week 47, end of study. Each dose of the vaccine consisted of 300 ug of mutant IDH1 20-mer peptide, with topical imiquimod. In its sample, this clone was seen once. Its target is unknown. Measured with immunoSEQ multiplex PCR; TCRdb has only the in-frame clones, and not every one. The table includes approximately 50,000 clones, 75% to 90% detected once. This CDR3 comprises 14 residues. The V end was cut by 3 bases, the J end by 9 bases, with 15 bases between. CDR1 and CDR2 (germline): MNHNS, SASEGT. The receptor comes from a woman aged 50 to 60 with glioma. The specimen was PBMCs, collected from a glioma patient whose treatment included an IDH1 peptide vaccine. This chain connects TRBV6-1 to TRBJ1-5, with D unresolved. CDR3 sequence reads: CASSEVRLSAPQHF. CDR3 coding DNA: TGTGCCAGCAGTGAGGTGAGGTTATCGGCGCCCCAGCATTTT.